The table lists the clone carrying this TCR beta chain with many counts. The target antigen is unknown. These data are taken from a study of T cells in Graves' hyperthyroidism and ophthalmopathy. Whole-study results and caveats: Most expanded thyroid clonotypes above 0.001 also appeared in blood. Stable hyperthyroidism and ophthalmopathy were separated using 13 V-J signatures.

Looked up from germline, CDR1 is SEHNR and CDR2 is FQNEAQ (reference sequence). The CDR3 is 13 amino acids. Trimming cost V 5 bases and J 4 bases; bases outside gene matches: 4. Researchers amplified the TCR beta CDR3 regions from RNA transcripts. HTBI primers were employed in a first-round RT-PCR of the TCR CDR3. One entry per CDR3 protein, called by TCRdb with MiXCR from the multiplex PCR reads. The sample has about 500,000 distinct CDR3 sequences; approximately 16% are singletons. This sequence originates from a woman aged 30 to 39 with Graves' ophthalmopathy. Sequencing was carried out using blood. The gene calls are TRBV7-9 and TRBJ2-5; 7 bases fit TRBD2. The CDR3 loop reads CASSQPGGETQYF. CDR3 bases: TGTGCCAGCAGCCAACCGGGGGGAGAGACCCAGTACTTC. The full variable domain, with the rest looked up from reference TRBV7-9 and TRBJ2-5, is DTGVSQNPRHKITKRGQNVTFRCDPISEHNRLYWYRQTLGQGPEFLTYFQNEAQLEKSRLLSDRFSAERPKGSFSTLEIQRTEQGDSAMYLCASSQPGGETQYFGPGTRLLVL.